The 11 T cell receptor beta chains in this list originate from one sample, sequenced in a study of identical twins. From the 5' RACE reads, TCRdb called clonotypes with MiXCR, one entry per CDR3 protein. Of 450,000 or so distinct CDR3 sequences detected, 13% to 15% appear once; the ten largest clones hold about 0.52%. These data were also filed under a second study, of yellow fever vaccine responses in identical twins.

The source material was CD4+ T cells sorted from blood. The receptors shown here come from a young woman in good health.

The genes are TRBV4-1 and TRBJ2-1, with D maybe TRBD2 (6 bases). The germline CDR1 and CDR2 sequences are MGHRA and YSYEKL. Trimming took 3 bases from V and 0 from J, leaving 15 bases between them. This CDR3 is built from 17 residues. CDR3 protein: CASSQQPAGRSYNEQFF. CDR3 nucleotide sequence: TGCGCCAGCAGCCAGCAGCCGGCGGGGCGCTCCTACAATGAGCAGTTCTTC.

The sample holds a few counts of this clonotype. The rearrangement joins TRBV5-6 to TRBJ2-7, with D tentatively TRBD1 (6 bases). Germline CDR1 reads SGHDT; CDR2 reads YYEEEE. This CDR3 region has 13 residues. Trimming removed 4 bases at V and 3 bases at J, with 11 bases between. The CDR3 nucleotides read TGTGCCAGCAGCCAGACAGGCCGCTACGAGCAGTACTTC. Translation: CASSQTGRYEQYF. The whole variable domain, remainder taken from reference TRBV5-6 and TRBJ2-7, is DAGVTQSPTHLIKTRGQQVTLRCSPKSGHDTVSWYQQALGQGPQFIFQYYEEEERQRGNFPDRFSGHQFPNYSSELNVNALLLGDSALYLCASSQTGRYEQYFGPGTRLTVT.

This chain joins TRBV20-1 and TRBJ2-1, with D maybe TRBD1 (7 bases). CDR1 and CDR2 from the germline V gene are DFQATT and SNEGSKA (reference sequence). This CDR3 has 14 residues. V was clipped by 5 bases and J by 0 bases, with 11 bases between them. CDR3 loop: CSAWRDSSYNEQFF. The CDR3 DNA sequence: TGCAGTGCTTGGCGGGACAGCTCCTACAATGAGCAGTTCTTC.

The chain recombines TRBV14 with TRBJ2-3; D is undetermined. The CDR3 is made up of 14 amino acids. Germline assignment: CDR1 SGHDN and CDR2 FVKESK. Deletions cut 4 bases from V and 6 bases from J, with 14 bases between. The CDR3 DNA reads TGTGCCAGCAGCCCCAGGAGTGGGTACGATACGCAGTATTTT. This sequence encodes CASSPRSGYDTQYF.

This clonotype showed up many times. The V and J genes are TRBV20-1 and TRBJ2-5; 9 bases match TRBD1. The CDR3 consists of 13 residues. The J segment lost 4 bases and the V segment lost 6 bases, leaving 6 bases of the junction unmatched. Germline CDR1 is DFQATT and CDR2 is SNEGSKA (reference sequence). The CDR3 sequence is CSAPGQGIETQYF. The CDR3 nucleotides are TGCAGTGCCCCGGGACAGGGCATAGAGACCCAGTACTTC.

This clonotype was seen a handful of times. CDR3 amino acids: CASSQRTSGSLEQYF. DNA of the CDR3: TGTGCCAGCAGCCAGAGGACTAGCGGGAGCCTGGAGCAGTACTTC. J is TRBJ2-7 and V is TRBV6-1; 13 nucleotides align to TRBD2. Germline V gene sequence: CDR1 MNHNS, CDR2 SASEGT. The CDR3 is made up of 15 amino acids. J lost 7 bases, V lost 6 bases, and 9 bases had no gene match.

The CDR3: CASSQGESGNQPQHF. The CDR3 DNA reads TGCGCCAGCAGCCAAGGTGAGAGCGGAAATCAGCCCCAGCATTTT. This chain uses TRBV4-1 with TRBJ1-5; no definite D call. The germline V and J ends were trimmed by 1 base and 4 bases, with 11 bases remaining between them. This CDR3 is built from 15 residues. Per germline, CDR1 MGHRA and CDR2 YSYEKL.

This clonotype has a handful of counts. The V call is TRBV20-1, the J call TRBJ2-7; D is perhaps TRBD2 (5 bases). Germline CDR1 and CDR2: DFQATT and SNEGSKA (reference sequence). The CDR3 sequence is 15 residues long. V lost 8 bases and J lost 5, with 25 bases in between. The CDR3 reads CSPPPMASGSHEQYF. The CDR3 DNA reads TGCAGTCCCCCCCCAATGGCCAGCGGCTCGCACGAGCAGTACTTC.

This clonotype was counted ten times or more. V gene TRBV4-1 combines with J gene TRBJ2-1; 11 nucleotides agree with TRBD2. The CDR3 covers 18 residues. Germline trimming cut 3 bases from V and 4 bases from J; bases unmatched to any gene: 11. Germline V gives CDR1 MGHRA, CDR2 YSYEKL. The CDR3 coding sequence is TGCGCCAGCAGCCATGGGGAGGGGACTAGCGGACAATACAATGAGCAGTTCTTC. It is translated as CASSHGEGTSGQYNEQFF.

CDR3 bases: TGTGCCAGCAGCCCCGGGACCTACTACGCGAATGAGCAGTTCTTC. It yields the protein CASSPGTYYANEQFF. The V and J genes are TRBV7-9 and TRBJ2-1; D may correspond to TRBD1 or TRBD2 (5 bases each). This CDR3 is 15 amino acids long. Germline-derived CDR1 and CDR2 are SEHNR and FQNEAQ (reference sequence). The V end lost 5 bases, the J end lost 7 bases, and 18 bases lay between the germline ends.

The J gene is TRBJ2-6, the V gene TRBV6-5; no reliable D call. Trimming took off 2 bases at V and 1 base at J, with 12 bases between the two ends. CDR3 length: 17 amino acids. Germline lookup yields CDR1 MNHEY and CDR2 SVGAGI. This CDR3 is CASSYPLGLSGANVLTF. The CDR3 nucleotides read TGTGCCAGCAGTTACCCCCTAGGGCTATCTGGGGCCAACGTCCTGACTTTC.